The T cell receptor (beta chain) under discussion was sequenced for a study of CD4+ T cells in melanoma. Regarding the study as a whole: A reported correlation linked neoantigen-specific CD4+ T cells to CD8+, macrophage and B cell function. Neoantigen-specific CD4+ T cells in melanoma reportedly had diverse differentiation states.

This CDR3 has 19 residues. Germline V lookup: CDR1 SGHDN, CDR2 FVKESK. J gave up 3 bases and V 1 base, and 6 bases lay outside the gene matches. Assay used: immunoSEQ multiplex PCR; TCRdb lists only in-frame clones, some missing. Of roughly 54,000 clones in the sample, roughly 89% were seen once. This clone was counted once. Its cognate antigen is unknown. The chain is built from TRBV14 and TRBJ2-2; TRBD2 aligns across 15 bases. This sequence originates from a human donor with melanoma. The sample taken for sequencing was peripheral blood. CDR3 in DNA: TGTGCCAGCAGCCAAGGTTGGACTAGCGGGGGGGGACACACCGGGGAGCTGTTTTTT. Its protein product is CASSQGWTSGGGHTGELFF.